A selection of T cell receptor beta chains follows, all from one sample in a study of Ad26.COV2.S vaccination and SARS-CoV-2 variants. Libraries were prepared by immunoSEQ multiplex PCR; TCRdb keeps only in-frame clonotypes and omits some of them. The sample includes a few hundred thousand clones, around 86% of them seen just once. Material: peripheral blood, obtained in a trial of Ad26.COV2.S vaccine versus placebo. These receptors came from a person aged 18 to 65 who received the Ad26.COV2.S COVID-19 vaccine or a placebo. The CDR3 runs from the conserved cysteine through the conserved F or W. The D gene is left open where the match is weak. A clone size is listed for some rows: how often the clone was seen (once, few, many), or a class if it is expanded.

abundance	len	d_gene	v_gene	j_gene	CDR3aa	CDR3nt
NA	12	NA	TRBV6-1	TRBJ1-1	CASSELSTEAFF	TGTGCCAGCAGTGAATTGAGTACTGAAGCTTTCTTT
NA	15	NA	TRBV27	TRBJ1-6	CASKLGGFYNSPLHF	TGTGCCAGCAAGCTAGGAGGGTTCTATAATTCACCCCTCCACTTT
NA	14	NA	TRBV7-9	TRBJ2-7	CASSLVTDSYEQYF	TGTGCCAGCAGCTTAGTTACAGACTCCTACGAGCAGTACTTC
NA	16	TRBD1	TRBV18	TRBJ2-7	CASSPYDRGRPYEQYF	TGTGCCAGCTCACCCTATGACAGGGGGCGACCCTACGAGCAGTACTTC
many	14	NA	TRBV19	TRBJ1-2	CASSPRGQGYGYTF	TGTGCCAGTAGTCCCCGAGGGCAGGGGTATGGCTACACCTTC
NA	15	NA	TRBV4-2	TRBJ1-2	CASSQDLGSPYGYTF	TGTGCCAGCAGCCAAGATCTGGGGTCGCCCTATGGCTACACCTTC
NA	15	TRBD1	TRBV12-5	TRBJ1-5	CASASGQSSIQPQHF	TGTGCTAGTGCCTCGGGACAGTCGTCGATTCAGCCCCAGCATTTT
NA	15	NA	TRBV11-2	TRBJ2-1	CASSLVHGPLNEQFF	TGTGCCAGCAGCTTAGTCCACGGCCCCCTCAATGAGCAGTTCTTC
NA	13	NA	TRBV19	TRBJ1-1	CASTPSMGTEAFF	TGTGCCAGTACCCCATCGATGGGCACTGAAGCTTTCTTT
NA	15	NA	TRBV19	TRBJ1-5	CASSTGGFARQPQHF	TGTGCCAGCTCGACAGGAGGGTTTGCGCGTCAGCCCCAGCATTTT
NA	16	TRBD2	TRBV7-2	TRBJ2-7	CASSPRASSGGYEQYF	TGTGCCAGCAGCCCAAGAGCCTCTAGCGGGGGCTACGAGCAGTACTTC
NA	15	NA	TRBV10-3	TRBJ1-5	CAISDDGGRNQPQHF	TGTGCCATCAGTGATGATGGGGGTAGGAATCAGCCCCAGCATTTT
few	13	NA	TRBV6-2/TRBV6-3	TRBJ1-2	CASSYSYVGGYTF	TGTGCCAGCAGTTACTCTTATGTGGGTGGCTACACCTTC
NA	13	NA	TRBV6-1	TRBJ1-1	CASSDGGGTEAFF	TGTGCCAGCAGTGATGGGGGGGGCACTGAAGCTTTCTTT
NA	15	TRBD1	TRBV7-2	TRBJ1-1	CASKGGRHLNTEAFF	TGTGCCAGCAAAGGGGGCCGGCATTTGAACACTGAAGCTTTCTTT
NA	15	NA	TRBV19	TRBJ2-7	CASSALGPPSYEQYF	TGTGCCAGTTCGGCGCTGGGGCCTCCCTCCTACGAGCAGTACTTC
NA	13	NA	TRBV7-8	TRBJ2-1	CASSLGTGVEQFF	TGTGCCAGCAGCTTAGGGACGGGGGTGGAGCAGTTCTTC
NA	18	NA	TRBV2	TRBJ1-5	CASSEALLRQEYNQPQHF	TGTGCCAGCAGTGAAGCGCTTTTGAGACAGGAGTACAATCAGCCCCAGCATTTT
NA	16	TRBD1	TRBV6-6	TRBJ1-6	CASSRQGSSYNSPLHF	TGTGCCAGCAGTCGACAGGGGAGCTCCTATAATTCACCCCTCCACTTT
NA	13	NA	TRBV21-1	TRBJ2-1	CASSNFSYNEQFF	TGTGCCAGCAGCAATTTCTCCTACAATGAGCAGTTCTTC
NA	13	TRBD1	TRBV29-1	TRBJ1-4	CSVGGQLNEKLFF	TGCAGCGTTGGGGGACAGTTGAATGAAAAACTGTTTTTT
NA	12	NA	TRBV30	TRBJ1-1	CAWSRPNTEAFF	TGTGCCTGGAGTAGGCCTAACACTGAAGCTTTCTTT
NA	15	NA	TRBV7-8	TRBJ1-2	CASSFGVSLAYGYTF	TGTGCCAGCAGCTTTGGGGTGTCTTTGGCCTATGGCTACACCTTC
NA	15	TRBD1	TRBV5-1	TRBJ2-7	CASSPYPLHRGEQYF	TGCGCCAGCAGCCCCTACCCTTTACACAGGGGCGAGCAGTACTTC
NA	16	NA	TRBV19	TRBJ1-1	CASSIGGLESYTEAFF	TGTGCCAGTAGTATAGGAGGGTTGGAGAGTTACACTGAAGCTTTCTTT
NA	17	TRBD1	TRBV4-1	TRBJ2-7	CASSSPGSGQGRYEQYF	TGCGCCAGCAGTTCACCGGGTTCTGGACAGGGTAGGTACGAGCAGTACTTC
NA	14	NA	TRBV5-6	TRBJ2-6	CASSFHSGANVLTF	TGTGCCAGCAGCTTCCACTCTGGGGCCAACGTCCTGACTTTC
NA	15	NA	TRBV5-1	TRBJ1-1	CASSFGGSMNTEAFF	TGCGCCAGCAGCTTCGGCGGCAGCATGAACACTGAAGCTTTCTTT
NA	13	NA	TRBV9	TRBJ2-7	CASSVAQSYEQYF	TGTGCCAGCAGCGTAGCTCAGTCCTACGAGCAGTACTTC
few	14	NA	TRBV6-2/TRBV6-3	TRBJ1-1	CASSPDAPNTEAFF	TGTGCCAGCAGCCCAGACGCCCCGAACACTGAAGCTTTCTTT
NA	13	NA	TRBV4-2	TRBJ2-1	CASSQGDLELQFF	TGTGCCAGCAGCCAAGGGGACCTAGAATTGCAGTTCTTC
NA	15	NA	TRBV2	TRBJ2-1	CASSERVGSYNEQFF	TGTGCCAGCAGTGAAAGGGTGGGTTCCTACAATGAGCAGTTCTTC
NA	14	NA	TRBV25-1	TRBJ2-7	CASSEYSSVGEQYF	TGTGCCAGCAGTGAATACTCAAGCGTAGGGGAGCAGTACTTC
NA	11	NA	TRBV16	TRBJ2-7	CASSHRQEQYF	TGTGCCAGCAGCCATCGGCAGGAGCAGTACTTC
NA	14	NA	TRBV30	TRBJ2-6	CAWTGDSGANVLTF	TGTGCGTGGACCGGCGACTCTGGGGCCAACGTCCTGACTTTC
NA	14	NA	TRBV4-1	TRBJ1-1	CASSQIGGNTEAFF	TGCGCCAGCAGCCAAATTGGGGGCAACACTGAAGCTTTCTTT
once	13	NA	TRBV11-2	TRBJ2-2	CASRQANTGELFF	TGTGCCAGCCGTCAGGCGAACACCGGGGAGCTGTTTTTT
NA	15	TRBD1	TRBV19	TRBJ2-5	CASSIGRGLEETQYF	TGTGCCAGTAGTATAGGCAGGGGGCTAGAAGAGACCCAGTACTTC
NA	13	NA	TRBV6-5	TRBJ1-1	CASTHREVTEAFF	TGTGCCAGCACGCACCGGGAAGTCACTGAAGCTTTCTTT
NA	15	NA	TRBV7-9	TRBJ1-4	CASSLGRSTNEKLFF	TGTGCCAGCAGCTTAGGCAGATCAACTAATGAAAAACTGTTTTTT
NA	13	TRBD1	TRBV12-3/TRBV12-4	TRBJ2-7	CASSLGDRYEQYF	TGTGCCAGCAGTCTGGGGGACAGATACGAGCAGTACTTC
NA	12	NA	TRBV18	TRBJ1-6	CASSPRNSPLHF	TGTGCCAGCTCACCACGTAATTCACCCCTCCACTTT
NA	17	NA	TRBV4-1	TRBJ1-6	CASSQVGGGSWSSPLHF	TGCGCCAGCAGCCAAGTCGGGGGGGGGAGCTGGTCTTCACCCCTCCACTTT
NA	13	NA	TRBV9	TRBJ1-2	CASSVEGLGGYTF	TGTGCCAGCAGCGTCGAGGGGCTCGGTGGCTACACCTTC
NA	15	NA	TRBV4-2	TRBJ1-4	CASSQDRKSNEKLFF	TGTGCCAGCAGCCAAGATCGGAAGTCTAATGAAAAACTGTTTTTT
NA	12	NA	TRBV6-5	TRBJ1-2	CASSYSNGGYTF	TGTGCCAGCAGTTACTCGAACGGAGGCTACACCTTC
NA	20	NA	TRBV19	TRBJ1-3	CASTTGNFIPQATSGNTIYF	TGTGCCAGTACGACAGGTAATTTTATTCCACAGGCAACTTCTGGAAACACCATATATTTT
NA	14	TRBD1	TRBV5-1	TRBJ1-1	CASSSGQGDTEAFF	TGCGCCAGCAGCTCCGGACAGGGTGACACTGAAGCTTTCTTT